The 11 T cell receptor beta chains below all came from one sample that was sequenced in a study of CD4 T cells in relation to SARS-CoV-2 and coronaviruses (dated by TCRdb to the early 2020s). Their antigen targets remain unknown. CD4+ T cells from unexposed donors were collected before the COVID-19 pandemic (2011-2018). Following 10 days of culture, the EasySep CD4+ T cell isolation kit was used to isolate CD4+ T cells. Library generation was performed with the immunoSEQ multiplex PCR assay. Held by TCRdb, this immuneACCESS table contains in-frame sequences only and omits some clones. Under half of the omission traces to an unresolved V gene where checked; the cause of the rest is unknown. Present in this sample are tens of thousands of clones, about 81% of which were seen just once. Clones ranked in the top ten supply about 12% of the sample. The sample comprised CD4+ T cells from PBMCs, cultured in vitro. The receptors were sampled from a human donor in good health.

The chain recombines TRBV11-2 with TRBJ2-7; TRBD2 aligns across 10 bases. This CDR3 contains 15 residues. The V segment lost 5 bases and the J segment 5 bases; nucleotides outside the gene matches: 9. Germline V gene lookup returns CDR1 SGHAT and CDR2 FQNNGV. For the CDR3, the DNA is TGTGCCAGCAGCGCTGTAGCGGGAGGTCCCCACGAGCAGTACTTC. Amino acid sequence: CASSAVAGGPHEQYF.

The CDR3 here is CASSSRDIIRRGTDTQYF. CDR3 in DNA: TGTGCCAGTAGCAGCCGGGACATCATACGCAGGGGCACAGATACGCAGTATTTT. J is TRBJ2-3 and V is TRBV19, with D maybe TRBD1 (6 bases). In germline, CDR1 is LNHDA, CDR2 SQIVND (reference sequence). The CDR3 loop spans 18 amino acids. Trimming pared 6 bases from V and 1 base from J, leaving 23 bases between. Supplemented by reference TRBV19 and TRBJ2-3, the full variable domain reads DGGITQSPKYLFRKEGQNVTLSCEQNLNHDAMYWYRQDPGQGLRLIYYSQIVNDFQKGDIAEGYSVSREKKESFPLTVTSAQKNPTAFYLCASSSRDIIRRGTDTQYFGPGTRLTVL.

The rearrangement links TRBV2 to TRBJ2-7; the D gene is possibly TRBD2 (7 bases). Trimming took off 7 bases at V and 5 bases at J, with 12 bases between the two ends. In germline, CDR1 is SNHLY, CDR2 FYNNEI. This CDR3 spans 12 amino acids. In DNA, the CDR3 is TGTGCCAGCATGAGGGGGGGGAACGAGCAGTACTTC. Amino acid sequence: CASMRGGNEQYF.

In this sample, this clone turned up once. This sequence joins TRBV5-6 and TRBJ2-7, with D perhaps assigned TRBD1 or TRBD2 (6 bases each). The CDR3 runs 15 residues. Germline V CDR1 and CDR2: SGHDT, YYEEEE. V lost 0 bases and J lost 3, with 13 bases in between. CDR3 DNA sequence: TGTGCCAGCAGCTTGGGGTACGGGGGCGGCTACGAGCAGTACTTC. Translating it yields CASSLGYGGGYEQYF.

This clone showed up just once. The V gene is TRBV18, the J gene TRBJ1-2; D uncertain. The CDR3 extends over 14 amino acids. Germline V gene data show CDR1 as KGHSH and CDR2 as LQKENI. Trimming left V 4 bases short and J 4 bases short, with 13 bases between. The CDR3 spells CASSHSETSYGYTF. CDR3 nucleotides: TGTGCCAGCTCACATTCCGAGACCAGCTATGGCTACACCTTC.

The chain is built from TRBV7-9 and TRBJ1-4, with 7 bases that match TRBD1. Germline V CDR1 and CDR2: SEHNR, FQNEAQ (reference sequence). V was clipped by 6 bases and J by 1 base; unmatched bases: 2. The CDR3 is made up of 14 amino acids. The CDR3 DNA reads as TGTGCCAGCAGACGACAGGGAACTAATGAAAAACTGTTTTTT. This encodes CASRRQGTNEKLFF.

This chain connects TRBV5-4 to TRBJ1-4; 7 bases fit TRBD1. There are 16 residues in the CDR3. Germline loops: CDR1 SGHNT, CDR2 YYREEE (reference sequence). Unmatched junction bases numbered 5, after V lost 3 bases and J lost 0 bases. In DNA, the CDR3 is TGTGCCAGCAGCTGGGGGGACAGCTCAACTAATGAAAAACTGTTTTTT. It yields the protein CASSWGDSSTNEKLFF.

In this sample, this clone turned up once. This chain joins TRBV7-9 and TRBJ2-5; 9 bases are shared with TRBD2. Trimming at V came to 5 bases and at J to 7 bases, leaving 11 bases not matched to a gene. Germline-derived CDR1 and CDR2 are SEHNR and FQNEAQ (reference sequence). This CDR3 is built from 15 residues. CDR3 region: CASSSLVAGEATQYF. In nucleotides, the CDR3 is TGTGCCAGCAGCAGCCTTGTAGCGGGAGAGGCGACCCAGTACTTC.

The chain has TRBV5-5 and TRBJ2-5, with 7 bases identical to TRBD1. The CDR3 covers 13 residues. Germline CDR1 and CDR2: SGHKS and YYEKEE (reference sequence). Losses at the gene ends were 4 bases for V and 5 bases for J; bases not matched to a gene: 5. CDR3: CASSRGRRETQYF. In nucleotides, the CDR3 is TGTGCCAGCAGCAGGGGGCGGCGGGAGACCCAGTACTTC.

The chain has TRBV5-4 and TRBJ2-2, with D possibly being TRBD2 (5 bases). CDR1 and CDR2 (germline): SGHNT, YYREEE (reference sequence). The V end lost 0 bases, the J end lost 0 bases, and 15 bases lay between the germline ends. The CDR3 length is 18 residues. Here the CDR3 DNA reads TGTGCCAGCAGCTTGGGGGGTTTTTGGACTCCGAACACCGGGGAGCTGTTTTTT. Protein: CASSLGGFWTPNTGELFF.

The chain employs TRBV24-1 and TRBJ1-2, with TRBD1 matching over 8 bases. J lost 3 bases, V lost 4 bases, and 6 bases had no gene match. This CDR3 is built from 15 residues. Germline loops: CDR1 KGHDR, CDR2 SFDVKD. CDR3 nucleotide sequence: TGTGCCACCAGTGACCGCAAGACAGGGGACTATGGCTACACCTTC. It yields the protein CATSDRKTGDYGYTF.